These T cell receptor beta chains were read from a single sample in a study of cytomegalovirus exposure and HLA in healthy donors. Profiled with immunoSEQ multiplex PCR; TCRdb holds only in-frame clones, not every one. The table lists roughly 150,000 clones, 75% to 90% of them singletons. Sequencing used PBMCs. These receptors came from a female donor in good health and CMV-seronegative. The CDR3 runs from the conserved cysteine through the conserved F or W. Each record gives: clone size, D gene, J gene, V gene, CDR3 DNA, CDR3 protein. The D gene is left open where the match is weak. Size values are once, few and many counts, or a class for expanded clones, and some rows have none.

NA NA TRBJ2-7 TRBV18 TGTGCCAGCTCACCACCGGGCCCCTACGAGCAGTACTTC CASSPPGPYEQYF
NA TRBD2 TRBJ2-3 TRBV11-2 TGTGCCAGCAGCCTCGGGACTAGGGGCACAGATACGCAGTATTTT CASSLGTRGTDTQYF
NA TRBD1 TRBJ1-2 TRBV12-5 TGTGCTAGTGGTTTGGTACTAGGGGGCAAAGGGATCAGCTACACCTTC CASGLVLGGKGISYTF
NA TRBD2 TRBJ2-7 TRBV15 TGTGCCACCAGCAGAAGTGGGAGGGGAAGGTCCTACGAGCAGTACTTC CATSRSGRGRSYEQYF
NA NA TRBJ2-3 TRBV5-4 TGTGCCAGCAGCTACAGCGGATATAGCACAGATACGCAGTATTTT CASSYSGYSTDTQYF
NA TRBD1 TRBJ2-6 TRBV7-9 TGTGCCACCTCCGGGCAGGGGGTATTTGGGGCCAACGTCCTGACTTTC CATSGQGVFGANVLTF
NA NA TRBJ1-2 TRBV6-5 TGTGCCAGCCAAGGGAGGGCCGCTAACTATGGCTACACCTTC CASQGRAANYGYTF
few TRBD1 TRBJ1-1 TRBV29-1 TGCAGCGTCCTTCTACAGGGGGCGCGTACTGAAGCTTTCTTT CSVLLQGARTEAFF
NA TRBD1 TRBJ1-1 TRBV7-9 TGTGCCAGCAGCTTAGGGACAGGGGGTAACACTGAAGCTTTCTTT CASSLGTGGNTEAFF
NA TRBD1 TRBJ1-1 TRBV2 TGTGCCAGCAGCCGGGACAGAACAATGAACACTGAAGCTTTCTTT CASSRDRTMNTEAFF
NA NA TRBJ1-4 TRBV5-1 TGCGCCAGCAGCTTGGGAGCGACCTATAATGAAAAACTGTTTTTT CASSLGATYNEKLFF
few NA TRBJ2-5 TRBV7-6 TGTGCCAGCAGCTTATCCCGGGAGACCCAGTACTTC CASSLSRETQYF
NA NA TRBJ2-1 TRBV2 TGTGCAGCCAAGCGCAACGGAGCGAATGAGCAGTTCTTC CAAKRNGANEQFF
once NA TRBJ2-1 TRBV6-1 TGTGCCAGCAGGCAGGTGCCCGGCAATGAGCAGTTCTTC CASRQVPGNEQFF
NA TRBD1 TRBJ1-4 TRBV28 TGTGCCAGCAGTTCGATCAGGGGGCCGGATGAAAAACTGTTTTTT CASSSIRGPDEKLFF
NA TRBD1 TRBJ1-2 TRBV27 TGTGCCAGCAGTTTAGGCAGGGGGAAATCTATTGGCTACACCTTC CASSLGRGKSIGYTF
NA NA TRBJ2-5 TRBV11-2 TGTGCCAGCAGCTTAGATGGTCGCCCAGTTGCACAGTACTTC CASSLDGRPVAQYF
NA NA TRBJ2-5 TRBV29-1 TGCAGCGTACTAGCCGGGGTGGAGACCCAGTACTTC CSVLAGVETQYF
NA TRBD1 TRBJ2-1 TRBV5-6 TGTGCCAGCAGCTTGGGGACAGGGGGCGGAGAGTTCTTC CASSLGTGGGEFF
few TRBD1 TRBJ1-3 TRBV19 TGTGCCAGTAGCGACCCTGGGACAGTTGCTGGAAACACCATATATTTT CASSDPGTVAGNTIYF
NA TRBD2 TRBJ2-5 TRBV9 TGTGCCAGCAGCGTAGTTGGGGAGGGTGGGACCCAGTACTTC CASSVVGEGGTQYF
once NA TRBJ1-4 TRBV6-1 TGTGCCAGCAGTGAACCTCGACGGGGTAATGAAAAACTGTTTTTT CASSEPRRGNEKLFF
few NA TRBJ1-1 TRBV4-2 TGTGCCAGCAGCCAAGGACCCCGAGGGGCTTTCTTT CASSQGPRGAFF
NA TRBD1 TRBJ1-1 TRBV13 TGTGCCAGCAGCGTGGGACAGGGAGGTACTGAAGCTTTCTTT CASSVGQGGTEAFF
NA NA TRBJ2-1 TRBV6-1 TGTGCCAGCAGTCGGGCGGGGAGCTCCTACAATGAGCAGTTCTTC CASSRAGSSYNEQFF
NA NA TRBJ1-5 TRBV28 TGTGCCAGCAGTTCGTCCGTTTATAGCAATCAGCCCCAGCATTTT CASSSSVYSNQPQHF